There are many counts of the clone carrying this T cell receptor (beta chain). Described time point: newly diagnosed GD, antithyroid drugs for less than 3 months. Researchers made the TCR library from RNA that was extracted from PBMCs. This record belongs to a study of regulatory T cells in long-lasting Graves disease. Libraries of TCR beta came from iRepertoire HTBI primers plus Arm-PCR of CDR3 regions. TCRdb called the multiplex PCR reads again in MiXCR, with one record for every CDR3 protein. The sample lists around 330,000 distinct CDR3 sequences; over 15% were seen once. The CDR3 is made up of 16 amino acids. CDR1 and CDR2 (germline): SGDLS, YYNGEE. With V trimmed by 3 bases and J by 6 bases, 14 bases remained unmatched.

This TCR came from a female donor with Graves disease. This sequence joins TRBV9 and TRBJ1-1; TRBD1 agrees at 7 bases. The starting material was peripheral blood mononuclear cells (PBMCs), obtained at new diagnosis, from a patient treated with antithyroid drugs. CDR3 residues: CASSELSRGPLAEAFF. The CDR3 DNA is TGTGCCAGCAGCGAACTCTCTAGGGGGCCTTTGGCTGAAGCTTTCTTT.